A single TCR beta chain is shown here with its context. TCRdb keeps only in-frame clones here, not all; method: immunoSEQ multiplex PCR. In the table there are 72,000 or so clones, around 80% of which are singletons. This sample stems from a study of blood T cell repertoires in COVID-19. On the study more broadly: From the United States, Italy and Spain came samples of acute and convalescent COVID-19.

Trimming stripped 8 bases from V and 2 bases from J, with 19 bases between. This CDR3 has 15 residues. Germline CDR1 is MDHEN and CDR2 is SYDVKM. This rearrangement joins TRBV28 to TRBJ2-7, with TRBD2 as a possible D gene (6 bases). The sequenced sample was peripheral blood. The TCR comes from a man aged 70-80 years who had recovered from COVID-19. The CDR3 DNA sequence: TGTGCCAGCTCCGGAGGGCCAGGGAGCGCCTACGAGCAGTACTTC. Protein sequence: CASSGGPGSAYEQYF.